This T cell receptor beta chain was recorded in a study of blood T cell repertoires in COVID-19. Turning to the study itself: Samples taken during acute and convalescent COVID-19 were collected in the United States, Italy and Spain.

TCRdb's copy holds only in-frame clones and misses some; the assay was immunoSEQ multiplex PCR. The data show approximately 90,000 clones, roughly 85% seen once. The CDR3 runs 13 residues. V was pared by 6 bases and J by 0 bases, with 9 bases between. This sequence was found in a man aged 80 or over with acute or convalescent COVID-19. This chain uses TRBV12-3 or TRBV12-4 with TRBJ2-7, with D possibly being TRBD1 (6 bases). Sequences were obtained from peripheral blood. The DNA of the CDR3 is TGTGCCAGCAGGGTGGACAGCTCCTACGAGCAGTACTTC. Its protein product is CASRVDSSYEQYF.